The TCR beta chain described here comes from a study of T cell repertoires in cytomegalovirus infection. This clonotype came up many times. What it recognizes is unknown. One entry per CDR3 protein, called by TCRdb with MiXCR from the reads. The table lists around 95,000 distinct CDR3 sequences, about 31% of them singletons. Sequences were derived from CD8+ T cells from cultured PBMCs, sampled from culture after CMV antigen stimulation. This TCR came from a human donor in good health (CMV status not recorded). Some clones in this sample may be carry-over from other donors' samples.

CDR3 loop: CASSMGYNEQFF. In DNA, the CDR3 is TGTGCCAGTAGTATGGGGTACAATGAGCAGTTCTTC. The chain recombines TRBV19 with TRBJ2-1, with D unresolved. From germline, CDR1 is LNHDA and CDR2 SQIVND (reference sequence). Deletions cut 3 bases from V and 4 bases from J, with 4 bases between. The CDR3 has 12 amino acids.